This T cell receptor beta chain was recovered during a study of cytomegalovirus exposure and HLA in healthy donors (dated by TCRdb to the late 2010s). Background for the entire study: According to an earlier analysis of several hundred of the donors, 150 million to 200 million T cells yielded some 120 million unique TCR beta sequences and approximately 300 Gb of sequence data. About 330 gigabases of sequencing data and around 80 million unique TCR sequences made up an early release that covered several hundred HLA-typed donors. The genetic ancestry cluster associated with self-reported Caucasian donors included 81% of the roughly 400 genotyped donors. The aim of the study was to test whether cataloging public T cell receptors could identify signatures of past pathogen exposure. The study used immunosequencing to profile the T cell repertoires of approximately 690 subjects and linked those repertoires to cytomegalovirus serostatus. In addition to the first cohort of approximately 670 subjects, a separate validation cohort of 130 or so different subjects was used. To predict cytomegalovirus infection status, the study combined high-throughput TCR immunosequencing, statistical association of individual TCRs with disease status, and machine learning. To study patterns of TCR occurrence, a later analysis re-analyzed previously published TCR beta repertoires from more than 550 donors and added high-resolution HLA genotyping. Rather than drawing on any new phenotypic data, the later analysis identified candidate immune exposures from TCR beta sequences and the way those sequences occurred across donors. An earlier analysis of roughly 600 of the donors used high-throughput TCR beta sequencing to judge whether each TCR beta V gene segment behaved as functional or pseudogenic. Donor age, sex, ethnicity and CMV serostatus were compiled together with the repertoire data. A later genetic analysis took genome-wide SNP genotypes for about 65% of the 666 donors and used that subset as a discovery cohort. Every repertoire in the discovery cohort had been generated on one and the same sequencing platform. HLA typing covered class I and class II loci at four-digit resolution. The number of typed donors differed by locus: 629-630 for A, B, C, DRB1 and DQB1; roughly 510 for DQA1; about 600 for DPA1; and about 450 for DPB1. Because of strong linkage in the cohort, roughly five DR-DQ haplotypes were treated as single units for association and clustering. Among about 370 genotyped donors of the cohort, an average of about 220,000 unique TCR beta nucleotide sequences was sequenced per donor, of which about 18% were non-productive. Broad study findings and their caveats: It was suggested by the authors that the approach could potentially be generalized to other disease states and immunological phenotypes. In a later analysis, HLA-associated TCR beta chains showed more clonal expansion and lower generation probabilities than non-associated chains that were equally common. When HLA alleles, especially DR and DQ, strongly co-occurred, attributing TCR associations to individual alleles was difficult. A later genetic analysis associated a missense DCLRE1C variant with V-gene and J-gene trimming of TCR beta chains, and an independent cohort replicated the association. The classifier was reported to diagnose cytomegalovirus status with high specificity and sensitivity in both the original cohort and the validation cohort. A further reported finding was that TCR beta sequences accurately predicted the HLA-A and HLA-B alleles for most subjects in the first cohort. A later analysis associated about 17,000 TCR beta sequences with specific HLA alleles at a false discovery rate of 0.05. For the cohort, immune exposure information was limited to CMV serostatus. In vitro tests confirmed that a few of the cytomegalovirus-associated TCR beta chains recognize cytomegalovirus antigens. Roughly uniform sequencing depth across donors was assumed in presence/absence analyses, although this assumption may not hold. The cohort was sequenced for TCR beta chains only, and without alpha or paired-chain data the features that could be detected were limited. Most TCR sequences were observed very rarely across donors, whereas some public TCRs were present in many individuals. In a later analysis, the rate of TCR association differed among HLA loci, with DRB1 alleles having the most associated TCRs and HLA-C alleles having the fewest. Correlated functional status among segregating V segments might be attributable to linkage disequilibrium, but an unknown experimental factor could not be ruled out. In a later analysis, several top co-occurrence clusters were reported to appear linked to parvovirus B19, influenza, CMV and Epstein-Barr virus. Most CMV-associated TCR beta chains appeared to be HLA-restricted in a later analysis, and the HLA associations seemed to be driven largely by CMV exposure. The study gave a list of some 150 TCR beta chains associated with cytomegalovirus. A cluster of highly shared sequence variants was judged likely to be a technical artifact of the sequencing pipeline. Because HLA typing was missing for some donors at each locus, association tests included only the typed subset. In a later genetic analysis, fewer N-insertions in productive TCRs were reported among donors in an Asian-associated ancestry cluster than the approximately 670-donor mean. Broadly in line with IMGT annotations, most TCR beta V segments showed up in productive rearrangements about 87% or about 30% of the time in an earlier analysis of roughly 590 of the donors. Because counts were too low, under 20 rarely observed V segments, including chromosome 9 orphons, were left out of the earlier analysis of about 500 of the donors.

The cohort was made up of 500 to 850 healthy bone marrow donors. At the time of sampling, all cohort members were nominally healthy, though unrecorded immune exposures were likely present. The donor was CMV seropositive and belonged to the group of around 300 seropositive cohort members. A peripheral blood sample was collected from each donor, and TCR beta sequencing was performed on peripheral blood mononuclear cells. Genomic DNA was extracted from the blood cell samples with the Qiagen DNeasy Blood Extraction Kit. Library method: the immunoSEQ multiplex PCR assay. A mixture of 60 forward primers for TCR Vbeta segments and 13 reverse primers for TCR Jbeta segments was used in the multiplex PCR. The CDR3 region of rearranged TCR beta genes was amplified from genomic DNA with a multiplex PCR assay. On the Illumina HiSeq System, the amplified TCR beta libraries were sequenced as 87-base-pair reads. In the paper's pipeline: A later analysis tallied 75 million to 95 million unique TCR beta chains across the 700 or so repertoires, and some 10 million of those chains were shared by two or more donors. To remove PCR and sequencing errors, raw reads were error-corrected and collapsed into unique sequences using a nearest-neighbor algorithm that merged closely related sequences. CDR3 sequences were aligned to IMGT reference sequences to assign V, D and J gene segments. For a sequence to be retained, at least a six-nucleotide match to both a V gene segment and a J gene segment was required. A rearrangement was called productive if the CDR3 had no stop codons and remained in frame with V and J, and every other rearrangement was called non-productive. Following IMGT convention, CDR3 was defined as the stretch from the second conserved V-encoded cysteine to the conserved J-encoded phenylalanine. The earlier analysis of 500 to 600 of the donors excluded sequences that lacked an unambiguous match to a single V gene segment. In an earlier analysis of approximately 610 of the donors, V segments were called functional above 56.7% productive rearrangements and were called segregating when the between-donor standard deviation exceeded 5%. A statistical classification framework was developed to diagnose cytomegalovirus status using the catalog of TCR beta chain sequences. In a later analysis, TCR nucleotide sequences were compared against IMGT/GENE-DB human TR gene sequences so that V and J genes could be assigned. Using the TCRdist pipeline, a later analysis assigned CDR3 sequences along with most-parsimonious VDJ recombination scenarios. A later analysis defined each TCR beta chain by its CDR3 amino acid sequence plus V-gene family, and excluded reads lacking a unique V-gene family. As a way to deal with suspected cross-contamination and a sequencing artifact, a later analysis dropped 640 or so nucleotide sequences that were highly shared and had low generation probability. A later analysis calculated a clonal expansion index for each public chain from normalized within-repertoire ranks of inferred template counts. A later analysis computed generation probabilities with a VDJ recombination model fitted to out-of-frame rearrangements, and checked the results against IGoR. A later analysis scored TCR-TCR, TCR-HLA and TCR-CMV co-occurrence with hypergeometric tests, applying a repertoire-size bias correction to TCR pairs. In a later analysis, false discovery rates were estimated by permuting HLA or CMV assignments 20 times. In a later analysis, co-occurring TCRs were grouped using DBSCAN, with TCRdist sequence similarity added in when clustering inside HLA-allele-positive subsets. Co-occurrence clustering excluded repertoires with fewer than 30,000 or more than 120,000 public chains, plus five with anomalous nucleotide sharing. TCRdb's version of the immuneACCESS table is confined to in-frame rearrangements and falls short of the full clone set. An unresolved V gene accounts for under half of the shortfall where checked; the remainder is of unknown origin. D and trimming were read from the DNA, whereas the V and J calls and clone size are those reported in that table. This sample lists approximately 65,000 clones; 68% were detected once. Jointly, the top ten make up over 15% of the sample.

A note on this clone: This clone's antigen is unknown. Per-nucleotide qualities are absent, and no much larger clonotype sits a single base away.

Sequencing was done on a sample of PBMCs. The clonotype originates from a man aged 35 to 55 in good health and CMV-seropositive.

The DNA sequence reads TGCGCCAGCAGCTCGGGACAGGGGGGGGAGACCCAGTACTTC. This sequence encodes CASSSGQGGETQYF. This chain joins TRBV5-1 to TRBJ2-5, and 11 junction bases match TRBD1. The cysteine opens and the phenylalanine closes a CDR3 of 14 amino acids. Of the read, only the CDR3 DNA is kept; its 42 bases are in frame from base 1. Looking up the germline V gene yields CDR1 SGHRS and CDR2 YFSETQ. The junction shows trimming of 3 bases on V and 5 bases on J, and the gene matches do not reach 3 bases of it. Reference TRBV5-1 and TRBJ2-5 genes cover what lies past the CDR3, so the full variable domain is KAGVTQTPRYLIKTRGQQVTLSCSPISGHRSVSWYQQTPGQGLQFLFEYFSETQRNKGNFPGRFSGRQFSNSRSEMNVSTLELGDSALYLCASSSGQGGETQYFGPGTRLLVL.